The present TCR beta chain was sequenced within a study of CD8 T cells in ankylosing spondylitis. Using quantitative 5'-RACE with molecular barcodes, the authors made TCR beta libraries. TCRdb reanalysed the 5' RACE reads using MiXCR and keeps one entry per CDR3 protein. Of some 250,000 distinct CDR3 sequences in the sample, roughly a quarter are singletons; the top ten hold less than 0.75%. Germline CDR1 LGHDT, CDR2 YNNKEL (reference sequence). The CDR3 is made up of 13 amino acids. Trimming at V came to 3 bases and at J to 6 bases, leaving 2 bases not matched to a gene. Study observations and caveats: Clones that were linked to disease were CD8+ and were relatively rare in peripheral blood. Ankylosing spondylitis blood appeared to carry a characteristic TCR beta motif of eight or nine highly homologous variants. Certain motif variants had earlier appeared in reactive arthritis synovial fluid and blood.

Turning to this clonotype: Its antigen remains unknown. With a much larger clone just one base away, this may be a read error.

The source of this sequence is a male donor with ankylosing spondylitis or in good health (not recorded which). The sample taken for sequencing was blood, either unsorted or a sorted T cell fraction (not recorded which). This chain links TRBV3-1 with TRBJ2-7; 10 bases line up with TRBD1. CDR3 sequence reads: CASSHRTGGEQYF. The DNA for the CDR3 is TGTGCCAGCAGCCATCGGACAGGGGGCGAGCAGTACTTC.